The 4 T cell receptor beta chains in this list originate from one sample, sequenced in a study of metastatic and nonmetastatic thyroid tumors. TCRdb used MiXCR to call clones anew from the PCR reads. The data show tens of thousands of clones, roughly 20% seen once. Each patient went into thyroid surgery without having received any treatment. The sample taken for sequencing was blood. The receptors come from a female donor with papillary thyroid cancer or a benign thyroid nodule (not recorded which). Some clones in this sample may be carry-over from other donors' samples.

In its sample, this clone ranks as medium-sized. V gene TRBV6-1 combines with J gene TRBJ1-2, with D uncertain. The V gene's germline CDR1 is MNHNS and CDR2 SASEGT. The CDR3 is made up of 12 amino acids. Trimming shortened V by 1 base and J by 6 bases, and 6 bases separated the two germline ends. Written as DNA, the CDR3 is TGTGCCAGCAGTGAAGTCGGGCATGGCTACACCTTC. Its protein product is CASSEVGHGYTF.

This clone appeared many times. This chain joins TRBV14 and TRBJ2-1; 7 positions match TRBD2. The ends lost 4 bases at V and 7 bases at J; junction bases unmatched: 4. CDR3 size: 13 residues. Per the germline V gene, CDR1 is SGHDN and CDR2 is FVKESK. The CDR3 DNA reads as TGTGCCAGCAGCCTTCTAGCGGAAAATGAGCAGTTCTTC. Residues: CASSLLAENEQFF.

In its sample, this clone is medium-sized (0.01 to 0.1%). The gene calls are TRBV19 and TRBJ1-2; 10 bases fit TRBD1. Germline values: CDR1 LNHDA, CDR2 SQIVND (reference sequence). V was clipped by 5 bases and J by 6 bases; unmatched bases: 3. The CDR3 consists of 13 residues. This CDR3 reads CASSPGQGDGYTF. The DNA of the CDR3 is TGTGCCAGTAGTCCCGGACAGGGGGATGGCTACACCTTC.

This clone was observed a handful of times. This rearrangement joins TRBV6-1 to TRBJ2-7, with a weak D call TRBD1 (5 bases). The CDR3 totals 14 residues. Germline V gene data show CDR1 as MNHNS and CDR2 as SASEGT. The V and J ends lost 8 bases and 2 bases respectively, with 16 bases between them. The CDR3 loop is CASGPRQNTYEQYF. The CDR3 DNA reads as TGTGCCAGCGGCCCCAGACAGAACACCTACGAGCAGTACTTC.